The 31 T cell receptor beta chains given below trace back to one sample, sequenced in a study of blood T cell repertoires in COVID-19. The data were produced by immunoSEQ multiplex PCR, yet TCRdb's version contains in-frame clones alone and is incomplete. This table has roughly 280,000 clones, roughly nine tenths appearing once. The sample comprised PBMCs or T cells enriched from blood (not recorded which). These receptors were obtained from a young woman who had recovered from COVID-19.

The chain couples TRBV9 to TRBJ2-3, with D perhaps matching TRBD1 (5 bases). The CDR3 contains 14 residues. Trimming removed 0 bases from V and 4 bases from J, with 9 bases in between. Germline V gene lookup returns CDR1 SGDLS and CDR2 YYNGEE. CDR3 sequence (DNA): TGTGCCAGCAGCGTAGACAGGTTCCCAGATACGCAGTATTTT. Protein product: CASSVDRFPDTQYF.

The genes are TRBV5-1 and TRBJ1-6; 7 bases fit TRBD1. The trim removed 0 bases at V and 4 bases at J, leaving 4 bases unmatched. Per the germline V gene, CDR1 is SGHRS and CDR2 is YFSETQ. CDR3 length equals 16 residues. The CDR3, as DNA: TGCGCCAGCAGCTTGGGGGAACAGGGGTATAATTCACCCCTCCACTTT. Translating it yields CASSLGEQGYNSPLHF.

V and J are TRBV12-3 or TRBV12-4 and TRBJ1-2, with TRBD1 as a possible D gene (6 bases). Trimming left V 2 bases short and J 12 bases short, with 16 bases between. The CDR3 loop spans 13 amino acids. The CDR3 sequence is CASSLRNRDMHTF. The CDR3 coding sequence is TGTGCCAGCAGTTTACGGAACAGGGATATGCACACCTTC.

The chain employs TRBV6-5 and TRBJ1-6, with a weak D call TRBD1 (6 bases). The V and J ends lost 2 bases and 7 bases respectively, with 12 bases between them. CDR1 MNHEY and CDR2 SVGAGI come from the germline V gene. The CDR3 extends over 15 amino acids. The CDR3 loop is CASSYGDTLNSPLHF. Written as DNA, the CDR3 is TGTGCCAGCAGTTACGGGGACACTCTAAATTCACCCCTCCACTTT.

V and J are TRBV19 and TRBJ2-1; 11 bases map to TRBD2. This CDR3 has 14 residues. Germline V CDR1 and CDR2: LNHDA, SQIVND (reference sequence). J was trimmed by 8 bases and V by 6 bases; bases with no gene match: 6. This chain's CDR3 is CASRVAGGPDEQFF. The CDR3 coding sequence is TGTGCCAGTAGAGTAGCGGGGGGGCCCGATGAGCAGTTCTTC.

The chain couples TRBV21-1 to TRBJ1-5. TRBV21-1 is an annotated pseudogene. The CDR3 extends over 14 amino acids. CDR3: CASSPPGSNQPQHF. Here the CDR3 DNA reads TGTGCCAGCAGCCCACCCGGGAGCAATCAGCCCCAGCATTTT.

The V gene is TRBV3-1 (or the pseudogene TRBV3-2), the J gene TRBJ2-6; D perhaps matches TRBD1 (5 bases). With 0 bases removed from V and 5 bases from J, the gap between germline ends came to 14 bases. CDR1 is LGHDT, CDR2 YNNKEL, per germline (reference sequence). The CDR3 runs to 17 residues. Written as DNA, the CDR3 is TGTGCCAGCAGCCAAGATCTTGGGGCCAGCTGGGCCAACGTCCTGACTTTC. Its translation is CASSQDLGASWANVLTF.

This sequence joins TRBV19 and TRBJ1-2, with unresolved D. V shed 11 bases and J shed 3 bases, with 19 bases lying between them. This CDR3 contains 14 residues. The germline CDR1 and CDR2 sequences are LNHDA and SQIVND (reference sequence). The CDR3 sequence: CASTESKFDYGYTF. CDR3 sequence (DNA): TGTGCCTCAACGGAGAGTAAGTTTGACTATGGCTACACCTTC.

This chain joins TRBV6-5 and TRBJ1-1; D not certain. The germline CDR1 and CDR2 sequences are MNHEY and SVGAGI. The length of the CDR3 is 13 residues. Trimming took off 6 bases at V and 0 bases at J, with 8 bases between the two ends. The CDR3 sequence is CASRPIMNTEAFF. The CDR3 nucleotides read TGTGCCAGCAGGCCTATAATGAACACTGAAGCTTTCTTT.

The chain couples TRBV3-1 (or the pseudogene TRBV3-2) to TRBJ2-5, with 7 bases that match TRBD1. Germline V CDR1 and CDR2: LGHDT, YNNKEL (reference sequence). The CDR3 has 14 residues. V was pared by 5 bases and J by 1 base, with 4 bases of the junction left unmatched. CDR3 DNA: TGTGCCAGCAGCGGGTGGGACAGCCAAGAGACCCAGTACTTC. It encodes CASSGWDSQETQYF.

The gene calls are TRBV28 and TRBJ1-4; 7 positions agree with TRBD1. J lost 7 bases, V lost 4 bases, and 9 bases had no gene match. The CDR3 is 15 amino acids. Germline V gene sequence: CDR1 MDHEN, CDR2 SYDVKM. The CDR3 sequence is CASSSPQGIGEKLFF. The CDR3 nucleotides are TGTGCCAGCAGTTCCCCACAGGGGATAGGTGAAAAACTGTTTTTT. Looking up the rest from reference TRBV28 and TRBJ1-4 gives the full variable domain: DVKVTQSSRYLVKRTGEKVFLECVQDMDHENMFWYRQDPGLGLRLIYFSYDVKMKEKGDIPEGYSVSREKKERFSLILESASTNQTSMYLCASSSPQGIGEKLFFGSGTQLSVL.

The CDR3 nucleotides are TGTGCCAGAAGCTTCAAGGGACTAGCCCTCAGAGATACCTACAATGAGCAGTTCTTC. As protein: CARSFKGLALRDTYNEQFF. J is TRBJ2-1 and V is TRBV5-3; 9 bases match TRBD2. TRBV5-3 is given ORF status, its function remaining uncertain. With V trimmed by 2 bases and J by 2 bases, 14 bases remained unmatched. The CDR3 contains 19 residues.

V usage is TRBV10-3 and J usage is TRBJ2-7; a possible D gene is TRBD1 (7 bases). The CDR3 length is 16 residues. V shed 0 bases and J shed 5 bases, with 17 bases lying between them. The V gene's germline CDR1 is ENHRY and CDR2 SYGVKD. The CDR3 DNA reads TGTGCCATCAGTGAGTCCTTTCTGACAGGGAGGAACGAGCAGTACTTC. The encoded protein is CAISESFLTGRNEQYF.

The J gene is TRBJ1-5, the V gene TRBV10-3; 7 nucleotides match TRBD1. V was pared by 1 base and J by 2 bases, with 5 bases of the junction left unmatched. Germline assignment: CDR1 ENHRY and CDR2 SYGVKD. There are 16 residues in the CDR3. Written as DNA, the CDR3 is TGTGCCATCAGTGAGTTTGCCGGGACAGGCAATCAGCCCCAGCATTTT. It specifies CAISEFAGTGNQPQHF.

The chain links TRBV4-1 to TRBJ1-5; D is unclear. Trimming stripped 0 bases from V and 4 bases from J, with 7 bases between. The germline gives CDR1 MGHRA, CDR2 YSYEKL. There are 14 residues in the CDR3. CDR3 coding DNA: TGCGCCAGCAGCCAAGAAGGCAGGAATCAGCCCCAGCATTTT. It codes for CASSQEGRNQPQHF.

The DNA of the CDR3 is TGTGCCAGCAGTTTAAAGGGGGCCGCCTATGGCTACACCTTC. Its protein is CASSLKGAAYGYTF. The rearrangement joins TRBV28 to TRBJ1-2; TRBD1 matches at 7 bases. Germline V gives CDR1 MDHEN, CDR2 SYDVKM. The CDR3 loop spans 14 amino acids. J was trimmed by 4 bases and V by 2 bases; bases with no gene match: 4.

This chain links TRBV6-1 with TRBJ1-3, with D possibly matching TRBD1 (5 bases). The ends were cut back, 3 bases at V and 4 bases at J, with 19 bases in the middle. The CDR3 is 17 amino acids. Germline V gene data show CDR1 as MNHNS and CDR2 as SASEGT. CDR3 region: CASSDPGAGIIGNTIYF. CDR3 DNA sequence: TGTGCCAGCAGTGACCCCGGAGCAGGGATAATCGGAAACACCATATATTTT.

CDR3 DNA sequence: TGTGCCAGCATTGAGCGGGGGGGATCCTACGAGCAGTACTTC. This sequence encodes CASIERGGSYEQYF. The chain links TRBV28 to TRBJ2-7; TRBD2 matches 10 bases. The junction had 4 bases not matched to a gene; V was cut back by 7 bases and J by 1 base. This CDR3 is built from 14 residues. Germline lookup yields CDR1 MDHEN and CDR2 SYDVKM.

The V gene is TRBV7-3, the J gene TRBJ1-1; 7 bases fit TRBD1. This CDR3 is 14 amino acids long. V trimming: 6 bases; J trimming: 3 bases; junction bases outside the gene matches: 7. Germline CDR1 is SGHTA and CDR2 is FQGTGA. Here the CDR3 reads CASSPRGADTEAFF. The CDR3 DNA is TGTGCCAGCAGTCCCAGGGGGGCAGACACTGAAGCTTTCTTT.

This chain's CDR3 is CASSLAGGARTEAFF. The CDR3, as DNA: TGCGCCAGCAGCTTGGCTGGGGGGGCGAGGACTGAAGCTTTCTTT. The chain uses TRBV5-1 and TRBJ1-1; tentatively, D is TRBD1 (6 bases). V was clipped by 0 bases and J by 5 bases, with 14 bases between them. The CDR3 is made up of 15 amino acids. Per germline, CDR1 SGHRS and CDR2 YFSETQ.

In its sample, this clone was seen once. The chain couples TRBV6-5 to TRBJ1-2; TRBD1 aligns across 9 bases. Germline lookup yields CDR1 MNHEY and CDR2 SVGAGI. J lost 8 bases, V lost 7 bases, and 14 bases had no gene match. This CDR3 is 15 amino acids long. The CDR3 protein is CASKRSGDRVWGYTF. Here the CDR3 DNA reads TGTGCCAGCAAGAGATCCGGGGACAGGGTGTGGGGCTACACCTTC.

The chain is built from TRBV23-1 and TRBJ2-7; a possible D gene is TRBD1 (6 bases). TRBV23-1 is an ORF, with its function uncertain. This CDR3 contains 15 residues. Trimming pared 4 bases from V and 1 base from J, leaving 14 bases between. CDR3 in DNA: TGCGCCAGCAGTCTCTCGACAGGCACGTCCTACGAGCAGTACTTC. Translated: CASSLSTGTSYEQYF.

The J gene is TRBJ1-5, the V gene TRBV12-3 or TRBV12-4; possible D gene TRBD1, 5 bases. V was cut by 6 bases and J by 4 bases, with 7 bases left in between. The CDR3 is made up of 12 amino acids. The CDR3 sequence: CASSHRNQPQHF. CDR3 bases: TGTGCCAGCAGCCACAGGAATCAGCCCCAGCATTTT.

The chain carries TRBV6-7 and TRBJ2-7; the D gene is possibly TRBD1 (5 bases). TRBV6-7 is flagged as an ORF with uncertain function. CDR3 length equals 16 residues. V was trimmed by 2 bases and J by 3 bases, leaving 17 bases between them. CDR3 DNA sequence: TGTGCCAGCAGTTACGAGGCAGGGAAGAGGAGCTACGAGCAGTACTTC. This codes for CASSYEAGKRSYEQYF.

The chain couples TRBV2 to TRBJ1-2; 10 nucleotides match TRBD1. The V gene end was trimmed by 0 bases and the J gene end by 6 bases; junction bases not matched to a gene: 1. CDR3 length: 14 residues. The germline CDR1 and CDR2 sequences are SNHLY and FYNNEI. The CDR3 is CASSEAGTGDGYTF. The CDR3 DNA sequence: TGTGCCAGCAGTGAAGCCGGGACAGGGGATGGCTACACCTTC.

The rearrangement links TRBV19 to TRBJ1-4, with TRBD1 matching 12 bases. V dropped 5 bases and J dropped 8; count of bases not matched to a gene: 6. Germline lookup yields CDR1 LNHDA and CDR2 SQIVND (reference sequence). The CDR3 is 15 residues long. The CDR3 here is CASSGTGGRAEKLFF. The CDR3, as DNA: TGTGCCAGTAGTGGGACAGGGGGCAGAGCGGAAAAACTGTTTTTT.

The gene calls are TRBV3-1 (or the pseudogene TRBV3-2) and TRBJ2-5; D is unclear. Germline V lookup: CDR1 LGHDT, CDR2 YNNKEL (reference sequence). This CDR3 is 17 amino acids long. Trimming took off 0 bases at V and 0 bases at J, with 14 bases between the two ends. CDR3 sequence reads: CASSQDATQYYQETQYF. In DNA, the CDR3 is TGTGCCAGCAGCCAAGATGCGACTCAATACTACCAAGAGACCCAGTACTTC.

This chain joins TRBV25-1 and TRBJ2-2; D remains unclear. Trimming removed 5 bases from V and 5 bases from J, with 6 bases in between. Germline assignment: CDR1 MGHDK and CDR2 SYGVNS. The length of the CDR3 is 12 residues. CDR3 sequence: CASSSGTGELFF. CDR3 in DNA: TGTGCCAGCAGTTCCGGTACCGGGGAGCTGTTTTTT.

This clone was found a few times. This sequence joins TRBV28 and TRBJ1-2; the D gene is possibly TRBD1 (5 bases). The CDR3 totals 12 residues. The V gene lost 7 bases and the J gene lost 5 bases, with 11 bases spanning the gap. Germline loops: CDR1 MDHEN, CDR2 SYDVKM. Written as DNA, the CDR3 is TGTGCCAGCAAGGGGTTGGGATATGGCTACACCTTC. It yields the protein CASKGLGYGYTF.

The gene calls are TRBV29-1 and TRBJ2-5; TRBD1 agrees at 9 bases. Germline V gene lookup returns CDR1 SQVTM and CDR2 ANQGSEA. The length of the CDR3 is 13 residues. With V trimmed by 3 bases and J by 6 bases, 5 bases remained unmatched. The CDR3 is CSVERTGVKTQYF. The CDR3, as DNA: TGCAGCGTTGAGAGGACAGGGGTAAAGACCCAGTACTTC.

This chain links TRBV6-6 with TRBJ1-1, with D possibly matching TRBD1 (5 bases). Germline V gives CDR1 MNHNY, CDR2 SVGAGI (reference sequence). The CDR3 consists of 14 residues. The ends were cut back, 2 bases at V and 10 bases at J, with 17 bases in the middle. CDR3 coding DNA: TGTGCCAGCAGTTACGTCGGACATCCGGATGTAGCTTTCTTT. Its translation: CASSYVGHPDVAFF.